Listed here is a single T cell receptor beta chain. Its target is not known. Other DNA sequences in the sample encode the same CDR3. This entry is derived from a study of shared clonotypes between healthy human individuals. Germline V gene data show CDR1 as SGDLS and CDR2 as YYNGEE. This CDR3 spans 14 amino acids. With 3 bases removed from V and 2 bases from J, the gap between germline ends came to 9 bases. Sequencing used immunoSEQ multiplex PCR; TCRdb keeps in-frame clones, though not all of them. The table includes about 2.4 million clones, 93% detected once. General study results and limits: Clonotype sharing across several donors was observed for 5% to 6.5% of naive CD4 clonotypes.

The V gene is TRBV9, the J gene TRBJ1-5; D is uncertain. Sample: naive CD4+ T cells from PBMCs. The subset denotes: CD45RA+ positively selected. This clonotype was sampled from a man aged 18 to 29 in good health. Some clones in this sample may be carry-over from other donors' samples. This CDR3 reads CASSGTGGNQPQHF. CDR3 sequence (DNA): TGTGCCAGCAGCGGTACGGGAGGCAATCAGCCCCAGCATTTT.